Listed here is a single T cell receptor (beta chain). Its antigen is as yet unknown. The record originates from a study of cytomegalovirus exposure and HLA in healthy donors. Notes on the study in general: TCR beta sequences reportedly predicted most subjects' HLA-A and HLA-B alleles accurately.

The CDR3 sequence is 17 residues long. The V and J ends lost 3 bases and 5 bases, in that order; junction bases with no gene match: 10. Looked up from germline, CDR1 is GTSNPN and CDR2 is SVGIG (reference sequence). This PCR relied on a set of 60 Vbeta primers and 13 Jbeta primers. The table came from immunoSEQ multiplex PCR; TCRdb's copy has only in-frame clones and leaves some out. The sample consists of 100,000 to 150,000 clones, 78% of them appearing once. J is TRBJ2-2 and V is TRBV30; 12 positions agree with TRBD2. The TCR sequence derives from a woman younger than 30 in good health and CMV-seronegative. Source material: PBMCs. CDR3 region: CAWSRLAGETATGELFF. CDR3 sequence (DNA): TGTGCCTGGAGCCGACTAGCGGGAGAAACGGCTACCGGGGAGCTGTTTTTT.